One and the same sample provided the 20 T cell receptor beta chains below, sequenced in a study of human T cells and chemical hapten exposure. This sample's time point: patch test 3, about 24 weeks after DPC sensitization. Noted treatment: therapeutic diphenylcyclopropenone sensitization with weekly scalp DPC. In TCRdb, the RACE reads were re-called with MiXCR into one record per CDR3 protein. The sample has 80,000 to 100,000 distinct CDR3 sequences, about 11% seen once; the top ten hold around 1.1%. The material sequenced was whole blood, taken in connection with sensitization to the hapten diphenylcyclopropenone (DPC). All receptors come from a woman between 25 and 40 years old with alopecia areata. Some clones in this sample may be carry-over from other donors' samples.

V usage is TRBV5-1 and J usage is TRBJ2-1, with D tentatively TRBD1 (6 bases). Trimming took 6 bases from V and 5 from J, leaving 15 bases between them. Germline CDR1 and CDR2: SGHRS and YFSETQ. The CDR3 extends over 14 amino acids. The CDR3 DNA follows: TGCGCCAGCACCCTCACAGGGCTCCACAATGAGCAGTTCTTC. Its translation is CASTLTGLHNEQFF.

This clonotype turned up a few times. V usage is TRBV28 and J usage is TRBJ1-1; D is unclear. The V end was cut by 4 bases, the J end by 3 bases, with 18 bases between. The germline V gene has CDR1 MDHEN and CDR2 SYDVKM. This CDR3 has 16 residues. The CDR3 DNA reads TGTGCCAGCAGTTACGGAGAGATGTGGGGATACACTGAAGCTTTCTTT. Its translation: CASSYGEMWGYTEAFF.

This clonotype was counted a few times. The CDR3 DNA follows: TGTGCCAGCAGGGGGGGGAGACAGGGCCAAGGTCAGCCCCAGCATTTT. Its protein is CASRGGRQGQGQPQHF. This rearrangement joins TRBV28 to TRBJ1-5, with 7 positions matching TRBD1. Germline loops: CDR1 MDHEN, CDR2 SYDVKM. Trimming at V came to 6 bases and at J to 6 bases, leaving 14 bases not matched to a gene. This CDR3 has 16 residues.

This clonotype was seen a few times. The V gene is TRBV29-1, the J gene TRBJ2-5; 11 bases agree with TRBD2. The trim removed 2 bases at V and 5 bases at J, leaving 16 bases unmatched. This CDR3 contains 18 residues. Germline values: CDR1 SQVTM, CDR2 ANQGSEA. CDR3 in amino acids: CSVEQLGVLAGGLETQYF. In DNA, the CDR3 is TGCAGCGTTGAACAACTAGGGGTATTAGCGGGAGGGCTTGAGACCCAGTACTTC.

This clonotype was counted many times. The chain has TRBV6-5 and TRBJ1-1, with TRBD1 matching 7 bases. V lost 5 bases and J lost 0; bases outside the gene matches: 9. The CDR3 loop spans 16 amino acids. Germline V gives CDR1 MNHEY, CDR2 SVGAGI. The CDR3 here is CASSPARTGVNTEAFF. The DNA for the CDR3 is TGTGCCAGCAGTCCTGCCCGGACAGGCGTGAACACTGAAGCTTTCTTT.

The chain recombines TRBV11-1 with TRBJ2-3; no clear D. The V end was cut by 5 bases, the J end by 4 bases, with 7 bases between. The CDR3 runs 12 residues. Germline V gene data show CDR1 as SGHAT and CDR2 as FQDESV (reference sequence). The CDR3 DNA is TGTGCCAGCAGCGTACACCCAGATACGCAGTATTTT. Encoded protein: CASSVHPDTQYF.

The genes are TRBV27 and TRBJ2-3, with 8 bases aligning to TRBD1. The CDR3 is 15 residues long. V trimming: 3 bases; J trimming: 5 bases; junction bases outside the gene matches: 7. CDR1 MNHEY and CDR2 SMNVEV come from the germline V gene (reference sequence). Here the CDR3 reads CASSFRQGMKDTQYF. DNA of the CDR3: TGTGCCAGCAGTTTTCGACAGGGGATGAAAGATACGCAGTATTTT.

This clonotype was seen repeatedly, ten times or more. The chain joins TRBV10-3 to TRBJ2-1; D tentatively fits TRBD1 or TRBD2 (6 bases each). Trimming took off 4 bases at V and 9 bases at J, with 19 bases between the two ends. CDR1 and CDR2 (germline): ENHRY, SYGVKD. The CDR3 consists of 15 residues. CDR3: CAISVGGLDRPEQFF. For the CDR3, the DNA is TGTGCCATCAGTGTGGGGGGCCTCGACCGTCCTGAGCAGTTCTTC.

This clonotype was counted ten times or more. The V and J genes are TRBV5-1 and TRBJ2-7; 9 bases agree with TRBD1. Trimming took 3 bases from V and 3 from J; bases not matched to a gene: 7. The CDR3 is 15 residues long. Germline values: CDR1 SGHRS, CDR2 YFSETQ. CDR3 nucleotide sequence: TGCGCCAGCAGCTACGGGACAGGGCTCGACTACGAGCAGTACGTC. This codes for CASSYGTGLDYEQYV.

The V and J genes are TRBV28 and TRBJ2-7; D remains unclear. V lost 7 bases to trimming and J lost 0 bases, with 10 bases between them. Germline-derived CDR1 and CDR2 are MDHEN and SYDVKM. The CDR3 extends over 13 amino acids. This CDR3 is CASTRTDSYEQYF. Written as DNA, the CDR3 is TGTGCCAGCACTAGGACGGACTCCTACGAGCAGTACTTC.

This clonotype was counted only a few times. The chain has TRBV6-4 and TRBJ1-2; no definite D call. V dropped 7 bases and J dropped 8 bases, with 5 bases sitting between them. Germline CDR1 and CDR2: MRHNA and SNTAGT. The CDR3 runs to 9 residues. The CDR3 DNA follows: TGTGCCAGCACCTGCGGCTACACCTTC. It is translated as CASTCGYTF.

This clonotype was recorded a few times. This chain joins TRBV28 and TRBJ1-4; D might be TRBD1 (5 bases). V was cut by 8 bases and J by 7 bases, with 14 bases left in between. The CDR3 is 13 amino acids. In germline, CDR1 is MDHEN, CDR2 SYDVKM. The CDR3 region has the DNA TGTGCCAGCGGCGGAGCTAGGGGTGAAAAACTGTTTTTT. Protein: CASGGARGEKLFF.

This clonotype occurred many times. V usage is TRBV3-1 and J usage is TRBJ1-1; D might be TRBD1 (5 bases). The V end was cut by 0 bases, the J end by 4 bases, with 15 bases between. Germline loops: CDR1 LGHDT, CDR2 YNNKEL (reference sequence). This CDR3 region has 16 residues. The CDR3 loop reads CASSQDPARVATEAFF. DNA for the CDR3: TGTGCCAGCAGCCAAGACCCCGCCAGGGTGGCCACTGAAGCTTTCTTT.

This clonotype occurred many times. This chain connects TRBV18 to TRBJ2-6; the D is unclear. The CDR3 runs to 15 residues. The germline V and J ends were trimmed by 1 base and 0 bases, with 4 bases remaining between them. Germline CDR1 reads KGHSH; CDR2 reads LQKENI. The CDR3 protein is CASSPQSSGANVLTF. CDR3 nucleotide sequence: TGTGCCAGCTCACCACAAAGCTCTGGGGCCAACGTCCTGACTTTC.

This clonotype was seen more than once but under ten times. The chain is built from TRBV10-3 and TRBJ1-5, with TRBD1 matching 7 bases. The germline V gene has CDR1 ENHRY and CDR2 SYGVKD. CDR3 length: 14 amino acids. V lost 7 bases, J lost 4 bases, and 7 bases stayed unmatched. The DNA for the CDR3 is TGTGCCATCACCGAGGACAGGCAGAATCAGCCCCAGCATTTT. It yields the protein CAITEDRQNQPQHF.

Ten or more counts support this clonotype. CDR3 sequence (DNA): TGCGCCAGCAGCCAGGGGAGACAGGGCCAACGCAATCAGCCCCAGCATTTT. Translating it yields CASSQGRQGQRNQPQHF. The genes are TRBV4-1 and TRBJ1-5, with TRBD1 matching over 7 bases. CDR1 MGHRA and CDR2 YSYEKL come from the germline V gene. The CDR3 covers 17 residues. V was clipped by 3 bases and J by 2 bases; unmatched bases: 10.

This clonotype has more than one count but fewer than ten. The chain links TRBV28 to TRBJ1-5; no clear D gene. Trimming stripped 5 bases from V and 2 bases from J, with 13 bases between. In germline, CDR1 is MDHEN, CDR2 SYDVKM. The CDR3 has 15 residues. The DNA of the CDR3 is TGTGCCAGCAGTAGCCGAGGAGGTGGCAATCAGCCCCAGCATTTT. It is translated as CASSSRGGGNQPQHF. Together with reference TRBV28 and TRBJ1-5, the CDR3 gives the full variable domain: DVKVTQSSRYLVKRTGEKVFLECVQDMDHENMFWYRQDPGLGLRLIYFSYDVKMKEKGDIPEGYSVSREKKERFSLILESASTNQTSMYLCASSSRGGGNQPQHFGDGTRLSIL.

This clonotype was counted a few times. The chain carries TRBV2 and TRBJ2-1; 10 nucleotides agree with TRBD2. The CDR3 extends over 17 amino acids. Germline CDR1 SNHLY, CDR2 FYNNEI. The junction had 10 bases not matched to a gene; V was cut back by 5 bases and J by 3 bases. CDR3 sequence: CASSPLAGAENYNEQFF. CDR3 DNA sequence: TGTGCCAGCAGTCCCCTAGCGGGAGCCGAAAACTACAATGAGCAGTTCTTC.

This clonotype was seen at least ten times. The J gene is TRBJ2-7, the V gene TRBV18; no clear D gene. Germline V gene lookup returns CDR1 KGHSH and CDR2 LQKENI. The CDR3 is made up of 11 amino acids. V lost 3 bases and J lost 4, with 4 bases in between. The DNA for the CDR3 is TGTGCCAGCTCACCTGAATACGAGCAGTACTTC. It codes for CASSPEYEQYF.

This clonotype was seen ten or more times. The chain joins TRBV28 to TRBJ1-6; TRBD1 aligns across 7 bases. CDR1 is MDHEN and CDR2 is SYDVKM in the germline V gene. Unmatched junction bases numbered 13, after V lost 6 bases and J lost 5 bases. This CDR3 is built from 17 residues. CDR3 loop: CASSPPGGQSDNSPLHF. CDR3 coding DNA: TGTGCCAGCAGCCCACCAGGGGGACAGTCGGATAATTCACCCCTCCACTTT.